This T cell receptor beta chain is from a study of cytomegalovirus exposure and HLA in healthy donors. Study results and limitations: Within an earlier analysis, most TCR beta V segments proved productive either about 87% or about 30% of the time.

V dropped 2 bases and J dropped 5; count of bases not matched to a gene: 8. The germline V gene has CDR1 MNHEY and CDR2 SMNVEV (reference sequence). This CDR3 is built from 16 residues. Note on this clone: Its antigen is as yet unknown.

Each donor was nominally healthy when sampled (though unrecorded immune exposures were likely). Use of 60 Vbeta and 13 Jbeta primers characterized the PCR. Produced via immunoSEQ multiplex PCR; TCRdb's table is partial and in-frame only. The table records 140,000 or so clones, 70% to 85% of them present only once. The chain joins TRBV27 to TRBJ2-2; 7 bases line up with TRBD2. Sequencing used PBMCs. The sequence derives from an older woman in good health and CMV-seropositive. The CDR3 is CASSLGGGMYTGELFF. Written as DNA, the CDR3 is TGTGCCAGCAGTTTAGGGGGGGGGATGTATACCGGGGAGCTGTTTTTT.